One and the same sample provided the 18 T cell receptor beta chains below, sequenced in a study of OX40 agonist ivuxolimab in advanced cancers. Sequencing used immunoSEQ multiplex PCR; TCRdb keeps in-frame clones, though not all of them. The sample lists around 33,000 clones, 65% to 85% occurring once. Sequenced material: CD4+ or CD8+ T cells sorted from blood, taken in a trial of the OX40 agonist ivuxolimab. The receptors were gathered from an adult with an advanced solid tumor such as melanoma, head and neck, liver or kidney cancer.

The chain couples TRBV18 to TRBJ2-3; TRBD2 agrees at 9 bases. V was pared by 3 bases and J by 3 bases, with 4 bases of the junction left unmatched. The V gene's germline CDR1 is KGHSH and CDR2 LQKENI. The CDR3 is 15 residues long. The CDR3 here is CASSPREGTTDTQYF. For the CDR3, the DNA is TGTGCCAGCTCACCGCGGGAGGGGACGACAGATACGCAGTATTTT.

The V gene is TRBV27, the J gene TRBJ2-1; D tentatively reads TRBD1 or TRBD2 (5 bases each). The CDR3 sequence is 13 residues long. Germline assignment: CDR1 MNHEY and CDR2 SMNVEV (reference sequence). Trimming pared 8 bases from V and 7 bases from J, leaving 15 bases between. DNA of the CDR3: TGTGCCAGCTCGCACAGGTGGGGGAATGAGCAGTTCTTC. It encodes CASSHRWGNEQFF.

The J gene is TRBJ2-2, the V gene TRBV9; tentatively, D is TRBD1 (6 bases). The germline V and J ends were trimmed by 4 bases and 5 bases, with 21 bases remaining between them. This CDR3 is 17 amino acids long. The germline gives CDR1 SGDLS, CDR2 YYNGEE. CDR3 loop: CASSPDAGRGGTGELFF. The CDR3 DNA is TGTGCCAGCAGCCCAGATGCAGGCAGGGGTGGGACCGGGGAGCTGTTTTTT.

The gene calls are TRBV10-1 and TRBJ2-5; TRBD2 agrees at 16 bases. V shed 10 bases and J 5 bases; nucleotides not matched to a gene: 13. Per germline, CDR1 WNHNN and CDR2 SYGVQD (reference sequence). The CDR3 is 17 amino acids. This chain's CDR3 is CATAPGLAGGPGETQYF. CDR3 DNA: TGCGCCACCGCTCCGGGACTAGCGGGGGGGCCTGGCGAGACCCAGTACTTC.

The chain's CDR3 is CASSPGGQSNQPQHF. The CDR3 nucleotides read TGTGCCAGCTCACCGGGGGGACAAAGCAATCAGCCCCAGCATTTT. The J gene is TRBJ1-5, the V gene TRBV18; maybe TRBD1 (6 bases). Germline values: CDR1 KGHSH, CDR2 LQKENI. V lost 3 bases to trimming and J lost 1 base, with 10 bases between them. The CDR3 consists of 15 residues.

CDR3 amino acids: CASNRLAGSYEQYF. The DNA for the CDR3 is TGTGCCAGCAACCGACTAGCGGGCTCCTACGAGCAGTACTTC. J is TRBJ2-7 and V is TRBV6-1, with TRBD2 identical over 10 bases. V trimming: 7 bases; J trimming: 0 bases; junction bases outside the gene matches: 3. CDR1 is MNHNS and CDR2 is SASEGT in the germline V gene. There are 14 residues in the CDR3.

The gene calls are TRBV28 and TRBJ1-2; maybe TRBD1 (5 bases). The germline V and J ends were trimmed by 2 bases and 3 bases, with 7 bases remaining between them. The CDR3 totals 13 residues. Germline CDR1 and CDR2: MDHEN and SYDVKM. The CDR3 protein is CASSLTRDYGYTF. CDR3 nucleotides: TGTGCCAGCAGTTTAACCAGGGACTATGGCTACACCTTC.

This rearrangement joins TRBV30 to TRBJ2-7, with D unresolved. V was trimmed by 2 bases and J by 5 bases, leaving 10 bases between them. The CDR3 totals 12 residues. CDR1 is GTSNPN and CDR2 is SVGIG in the germline V gene (reference sequence). CDR3 bases: TGTGCCTGGAGTCCCGGAAATGACGAGCAGTACTTC. Protein sequence: CAWSPGNDEQYF.

This chain uses TRBV15 with TRBJ1-1, with D possibly being TRBD1 (5 bases). Germline V gene data show CDR1 as LNHNV and CDR2 as YYDKDF (reference sequence). V dropped 5 bases and J dropped 1 base, with 14 bases sitting between them. CDR3 length: 15 residues. For the CDR3, the DNA is TGTGCCACCAGCGGTTACAGGATAAAGAACACTGAAGCTTTCTTT. It codes for CATSGYRIKNTEAFF.

The chain recombines TRBV29-1 with TRBJ2-2; possibly TRBD1 for D (6 bases). The CDR3 has 15 residues. Trimming stripped 3 bases from V and 0 bases from J, with 11 bases between. Germline assignment: CDR1 SQVTM and CDR2 ANQGSEA. This chain's CDR3 is CSVDGQPPNTGELFF. In nucleotides, the CDR3 is TGCAGCGTTGATGGACAGCCCCCGAACACCGGGGAGCTGTTTTTT.

The V call is TRBV6-1, the J call TRBJ2-1; 8 nucleotides match TRBD1. Germline CDR1 and CDR2: MNHNS and SASEGT. The CDR3 contains 15 residues. The ends lost 4 bases at V and 8 bases at J; junction bases unmatched: 10. In nucleotides, the CDR3 is TGTGCCAGCAGTGTAGCGGACAGGGCGTTTGATGAGCAGTTCTTC. Protein product: CASSVADRAFDEQFF.

The chain employs TRBV4-1 and TRBJ1-1; D is possibly TRBD1 (6 bases). This CDR3 is 15 amino acids long. The germline V gene has CDR1 MGHRA and CDR2 YSYEKL. The V gene lost 2 bases and the J gene lost 1 base, with 11 bases spanning the gap. The CDR3 DNA is TGCGCCAGCAGCCAACAAGACAGGCCGAACACTGAAGCTTTCTTT. As protein: CASSQQDRPNTEAFF.

This clone has more than one count but fewer than ten. The chain has TRBV6-1 and TRBJ2-3; the match to TRBD2 covers 7 bases. V was pared by 2 bases and J by 2 bases, with 7 bases of the junction left unmatched. The CDR3 loop spans 16 amino acids. Per germline, CDR1 MNHNS and CDR2 SASEGT. CDR3 residues: CASSEWVGGDTDTQYF. CDR3 coding DNA: TGTGCCAGCAGTGAATGGGTGGGAGGGGACACAGATACGCAGTATTTT.

The rearrangement uses TRBV5-4 and TRBJ2-1; D not certain. The CDR3 has 13 amino acids. Per germline, CDR1 SGHNT and CDR2 YYREEE (reference sequence). Trimming removed 0 bases from V and 3 bases from J, with 4 bases in between. Written as DNA, the CDR3 is TGTGCCAGCAGCTTGGACCTCTACAATGAGCAGTTCTTC. Encoded protein: CASSLDLYNEQFF.

This chain uses TRBV28 with TRBJ2-4; D is ambiguous. This CDR3 is built from 17 residues. Germline CDR1 is MDHEN and CDR2 is SYDVKM. With 3 bases removed from V and 0 bases from J, the gap between germline ends came to 15 bases. CDR3 residues: CASSLFGPDVAKNIQYF. For the CDR3, the DNA is TGTGCCAGCAGTTTGTTTGGGCCGGATGTAGCCAAAAACATTCAGTACTTC.

The V and J genes are TRBV9 and TRBJ2-3, with 7 bases aligning to TRBD1. CDR3 length: 15 residues. Germline assignment: CDR1 SGDLS and CDR2 YYNGEE. J gave up 0 bases and V 4 bases, and 5 bases lay outside the gene matches. CDR3 in amino acids: CASSPTGSSTDTQYF. For the CDR3, the DNA is TGTGCCAGCAGCCCGACAGGGTCTAGCACAGATACGCAGTATTTT.

V gene TRBV18 combines with J gene TRBJ1-5; 10 bases line up with TRBD1. J gave up 2 bases and V 2 bases, and 9 bases lay outside the gene matches. The V gene's germline CDR1 is KGHSH and CDR2 LQKENI. The CDR3 loop spans 18 amino acids. The CDR3 bases are TGTGCCAGCTCACCAGGGACAGGGGTTTCTACGCGCAATCAGCCCCAGCATTTT. Translation: CASSPGTGVSTRNQPQHF.

The rearrangement uses TRBV9 and TRBJ2-3; D unresolved. V dropped 4 bases and J dropped 6 bases, with 9 bases sitting between them. The length of the CDR3 is 12 residues. Germline V gene data show CDR1 as SGDLS and CDR2 as YYNGEE. The CDR3 loop is CASSTYSDTQYF. As DNA, the CDR3 is TGTGCCAGCAGCACCTACAGTGATACGCAGTATTTT.